The rows below give T cell receptor beta chains drawn from one sample of a study of PD-L1 blockade in urothelial cancer. Using immunoSEQ multiplex PCR, the repertoire was profiled, and TCRdb retains in-frame clones only, with some absent. The sample has tens of thousands of clones, about four fifths seen once. Sequenced material: PBMCs, taken around atezolizumab (anti-PD-L1) treatment. Receptor source: a woman in her 70s with urothelial cancer. Both conserved end residues are part of each CDR3. A D gene is named only where the DNA matches it firmly. Only some rows state a clone size, as once, few, many or a class for expanded clones.

J gene: TRBJ2-5
D gene: -
V gene: TRBV29-1
clone size: -
CDR3 DNA: TGCAGCGTTGGGCAGAATCAAGAGACCCAGTACTTC
CDR3 protein: CSVGQNQETQYF

J gene: TRBJ2-1
D gene: TRBD2
V gene: TRBV5-4
clone size: -
CDR3 DNA: TGTGCCAGCAGCACCCTGAAGCGGGGGCCTTACAATGAGCAGTTCTTC
CDR3 protein: CASSTLKRGPYNEQFF

J gene: TRBJ1-5
D gene: TRBD1
V gene: TRBV19
clone size: -
CDR3 DNA: TGTGCCAGTAGTCCCACAGGGGCAAATCAGCCCCAGCATTTT
CDR3 protein: CASSPTGANQPQHF

J gene: TRBJ2-5
D gene: TRBD1
V gene: TRBV7-2
clone size: -
CDR3 DNA: TGTGCCAGCAGCGCACAGGGGTTCCAAGAGACCCAGTACTTC
CDR3 protein: CASSAQGFQETQYF

J gene: TRBJ2-1
D gene: -
V gene: TRBV6-5
clone size: -
CDR3 DNA: TGTGCCAAAGCGGTCCGTCCCTACAATGAGCAGTTCTTC
CDR3 protein: CAKAVRPYNEQFF

J gene: TRBJ2-1
D gene: -
V gene: TRBV21-1
clone size: -
CDR3 DNA: TGTGCCAGCAGCGTGGGACTAGCGGAAGTAGGCAACAATGAGCAGTTCTTC
CDR3 protein: CASSVGLAEVGNNEQFF

J gene: TRBJ2-4
D gene: TRBD1
V gene: TRBV7-9
clone size: -
CDR3 DNA: TGTGCCAGCAGCTTACATCTTGGACAGGGTAGGACCAAAAACATTCAGTACTTC
CDR3 protein: CASSLHLGQGRTKNIQYF

J gene: TRBJ2-7
D gene: TRBD2
V gene: TRBV5-4
clone size: -
CDR3 DNA: TGTGCCAGCAGCTTCGGGACTAGGCTGTACGAGCAGTACTTC
CDR3 protein: CASSFGTRLYEQYF

J gene: TRBJ1-1
D gene: -
V gene: TRBV5-8
clone size: -
CDR3 DNA: TGTGCCAGCAGCCCGGACGGGGCGGGGGGCACTGAAGCTTTCTTT
CDR3 protein: CASSPDGAGGTEAFF

J gene: TRBJ2-3
D gene: -
V gene: TRBV7-9
clone size: -
CDR3 DNA: TGTGCCAGCAGCTTGCGGAGGAGGGCAGATACGCAGTATTTT
CDR3 protein: CASSLRRRADTQYF

J gene: TRBJ2-2
D gene: TRBD1
V gene: TRBV6-1
clone size: -
CDR3 DNA: TGTGCCACCCGGGACAGGAACACCGGGGAGCTGTTTTTT
CDR3 protein: CATRDRNTGELFF

J gene: TRBJ1-2
D gene: TRBD1
V gene: TRBV28
clone size: -
CDR3 DNA: TGTGCCAGCAGTCCGGGGGACAGGGCGGAGAGTGGCTACACCTTC
CDR3 protein: CASSPGDRAESGYTF

J gene: TRBJ1-3
D gene: TRBD1
V gene: TRBV7-9
clone size: -
CDR3 DNA: TGTGCCAGCAGCCCACGACAGGGTAGAGCTGGAAACACCATATATTTT
CDR3 protein: CASSPRQGRAGNTIYF

J gene: TRBJ1-2
D gene: TRBD1
V gene: TRBV5-6
clone size: -
CDR3 DNA: TGTGCCAGCAGCGCCCAGAGGACAGGGGGCCTTGGCTACACCTTC
CDR3 protein: CASSAQRTGGLGYTF

J gene: TRBJ1-5
D gene: -
V gene: TRBV7-2
clone size: -
CDR3 DNA: TGTGCCAGCAGCTCCTTGGGCCAGAGCAATCAGCCCCAGCATTTT
CDR3 protein: CASSSLGQSNQPQHF

J gene: TRBJ2-5
D gene: TRBD1
V gene: TRBV5-1
clone size: -
CDR3 DNA: TGCGCCAGCAGCGTGGACAGGGGATTTGGGAAGACCCAGTACTTC
CDR3 protein: CASSVDRGFGKTQYF

J gene: TRBJ2-7
D gene: TRBD1
V gene: TRBV2
clone size: -
CDR3 DNA: TGTGCCAGCAGTCCTCTGGGACAGGGTTACGAGCAGTACTTC
CDR3 protein: CASSPLGQGYEQYF

J gene: TRBJ2-3
D gene: TRBD1
V gene: TRBV6-5
clone size: -
CDR3 DNA: TGTGCCAGCAGTTACCAAATTCAGGGGGCGGCAGATACGCAGTATTTT
CDR3 protein: CASSYQIQGAADTQYF

J gene: TRBJ2-7
D gene: TRBD2
V gene: TRBV10-1
clone size: -
CDR3 DNA: TGCGCCAGCAGACCCGGGACTAGCGTTCCCTACGAGCAGTACTTC
CDR3 protein: CASRPGTSVPYEQYF

J gene: TRBJ1-4
D gene: TRBD1
V gene: TRBV5-1
clone size: -
CDR3 DNA: TGCGCCAGCAGCTTGGCCGGGGACAGGGTGGAGGAAAAACTGTTTTTT
CDR3 protein: CASSLAGDRVEEKLFF

J gene: TRBJ1-1
D gene: TRBD1
V gene: TRBV6-5
clone size: -
CDR3 DNA: TGTGCCAGCGAACCGACAGGGCGGACTGAAGCTTTCTTT
CDR3 protein: CASEPTGRTEAFF

J gene: TRBJ2-7
D gene: TRBD2
V gene: TRBV19
clone size: -
CDR3 DNA: TGTGCCAGTAGTCCCCAAGTGGCTAGCGGGGGATATTACGAGCAGTACTTC
CDR3 protein: CASSPQVASGGYYEQYF

J gene: TRBJ2-1
D gene: TRBD2
V gene: TRBV6-6
clone size: -
CDR3 DNA: TGTGCCAGCGGCACAGCCGAGCGGGGGGGCATTGAGCAGTTCTTC
CDR3 protein: CASGTAERGGIEQFF

J gene: TRBJ2-2
D gene: -
V gene: TRBV6-5
clone size: once
CDR3 DNA: TGTGCCAGCAGGAGAAACACCGGGGAGCTGTTTTTT
CDR3 protein: CASRRNTGELFF

J gene: TRBJ1-4
D gene: -
V gene: TRBV13
clone size: -
CDR3 DNA: TGTGCCAGCAGCTTTCAGGGGTGGGGGGGTCGCGAAAAACTGTTTTTT
CDR3 protein: CASSFQGWGGREKLFF

J gene: TRBJ2-7
D gene: TRBD1
V gene: TRBV29-1
clone size: -
CDR3 DNA: TGCAGCGTTGATGGACAGGGGGACGAGCAGTACTTC
CDR3 protein: CSVDGQGDEQYF

J gene: TRBJ1-1
D gene: -
V gene: TRBV18
clone size: few
CDR3 DNA: TGTGCCAGCTCACCTCGGGGGAGTTGGGGGGCTTTCTTT
CDR3 protein: CASSPRGSWGAFF

J gene: TRBJ1-4
D gene: -
V gene: TRBV4-1
clone size: once
CDR3 DNA: TGCGCCAGCAGCCAAGATCGGAGCAGTGCAACTAATGAAAAACTGTTTTTT
CDR3 protein: CASSQDRSSATNEKLFF

J gene: TRBJ2-3
D gene: -
V gene: TRBV4-2
clone size: -
CDR3 DNA: TGTGCCAGCAGCCAAGAATTGAGCCAGGGATACACAGATACGCAGTATTTT
CDR3 protein: CASSQELSQGYTDTQYF

J gene: TRBJ2-6
D gene: TRBD2
V gene: TRBV18
clone size: -
CDR3 DNA: TGTGCCAGCTCAGCGGGAGGGGCCGGGGCCAACGTCCTGACTTTC
CDR3 protein: CASSAGGAGANVLTF

J gene: TRBJ1-4
D gene: TRBD1
V gene: TRBV5-6
clone size: -
CDR3 DNA: TGTGCCAGCAGCTTAACAGGGGGGCCCCTTGGTAATGAAAAACTGTTTTTT
CDR3 protein: CASSLTGGPLGNEKLFF

J gene: TRBJ2-7
D gene: TRBD2
V gene: TRBV7-2
clone size: few
CDR3 DNA: TGTGCCAGCAGTCCTAGCGGGGGGGCATTCCACGAGCAGTACTTC
CDR3 protein: CASSPSGGAFHEQYF

J gene: TRBJ1-5
D gene: TRBD1
V gene: TRBV28
clone size: -
CDR3 DNA: TGTGCCAGCAGGGATACAGGGGGCGGTCAGCCCCAGCATTTT
CDR3 protein: CASRDTGGGQPQHF

J gene: TRBJ1-2
D gene: TRBD1
V gene: TRBV2
clone size: -
CDR3 DNA: TGTGCCAGCAAGGGGACAGGGTTTAACTATGGCTACACCTTC
CDR3 protein: CASKGTGFNYGYTF

J gene: TRBJ1-5
D gene: -
V gene: TRBV2
clone size: -
CDR3 DNA: TGTGCCAGCAGCGTCGGACAGTCCCCCAATCAGCCCCAGCATTTT
CDR3 protein: CASSVGQSPNQPQHF

J gene: TRBJ1-5
D gene: -
V gene: TRBV11-3
clone size: -
CDR3 DNA: TGTGCCAGCAGCTTAGTTCTCGATCAGCCCCAGCATTTT
CDR3 protein: CASSLVLDQPQHF

J gene: TRBJ1-4
D gene: -
V gene: TRBV4-1
clone size: -
CDR3 DNA: TGCGCCAGCAGCCAGGCCACCAGGGCCCTTAATGAAAAACTGTTTTTT
CDR3 protein: CASSQATRALNEKLFF

J gene: TRBJ1-5
D gene: -
V gene: TRBV5-3
clone size: -
CDR3 DNA: TGTGCCAGAAGCGGGCCTCAGGGGTCGGATCAGCCCCAGCATTTT
CDR3 protein: CARSGPQGSDQPQHF

J gene: TRBJ2-7
D gene: -
V gene: TRBV6-6
clone size: -
CDR3 DNA: TGTGCCAGCAGTTACTCGGGCCCCATCGAAGCCTACGAGCAGTACTTC
CDR3 protein: CASSYSGPIEAYEQYF

J gene: TRBJ2-5
D gene: TRBD1
V gene: TRBV5-1
clone size: few
CDR3 DNA: TGCGCCAGCAGCTCGTGGACAGGGGCCGAGGAGACCCAGTACTTC
CDR3 protein: CASSSWTGAEETQYF

J gene: TRBJ2-3
D gene: TRBD2
V gene: TRBV7-8
clone size: -
CDR3 DNA: TGTGCCAGCAGCATACGCATGGAGCGGGGGGGGAGAGTAGATACGCAGTATTTT
CDR3 protein: CASSIRMERGGRVDTQYF

J gene: TRBJ1-1
D gene: -
V gene: TRBV5-1
clone size: few
CDR3 DNA: TGCGCCAGCAGCTCCCAGGGTATGACTGAAGCTTTCTTT
CDR3 protein: CASSSQGMTEAFF

J gene: TRBJ2-2
D gene: TRBD2
V gene: TRBV10-3
clone size: once
CDR3 DNA: TGTGCCTCAACACCGGGACTAGCGGGGGGTACACAGAACACCGGGGAGCTGTTTTTT
CDR3 protein: CASTPGLAGGTQNTGELFF

J gene: TRBJ1-2
D gene: TRBD1
V gene: TRBV11-2
clone size: -
CDR3 DNA: TGTGCCAGCAGCTTGCGACCCGATTCACAGGGGGCGGGTGGCTACACCTTC
CDR3 protein: CASSLRPDSQGAGGYTF

J gene: TRBJ2-1
D gene: -
V gene: TRBV20-1
clone size: -
CDR3 DNA: TGCAGTGCTAGGTCCGGGAATGAGCAGTTCTTC
CDR3 protein: CSARSGNEQFF

J gene: TRBJ2-1
D gene: TRBD2
V gene: TRBV10-3
clone size: -
CDR3 DNA: TGTGCCATCAGTGAGTGGGGGGGTGAGCAGTTCTTC
CDR3 protein: CAISEWGGEQFF

J gene: TRBJ1-3
D gene: -
V gene: TRBV30
clone size: once
CDR3 DNA: TGTGCCTGGAGGGGGGCAGGGTTTTACACCATATATTTT
CDR3 protein: CAWRGAGFYTIYF

J gene: TRBJ2-3
D gene: TRBD2
V gene: TRBV27
clone size: once
CDR3 DNA: TGTGCCAGCAGTTCTTGGGCTAGCGGGTCAGATACGCAGTATTTT
CDR3 protein: CASSSWASGSDTQYF